The sequence of this TCR beta chain was determined in a study of Ad26.COV2.S vaccination and SARS-CoV-2 variants. Study-wide background: The Ad26.COV2.S arm of the COV1001 trial was where the donor was placed. Recipients of Ad26.COV2.S got it intramuscularly, once or twice 56 days apart. Study-wide findings and caveats: Once vaccination had occurred, spike-specific CD8+ and CD4+ T cell responses reportedly showed substantial breadth.

Indicated treatment: over 15 received Ad26.COV2.S at low or high dose, single or two shots; 5 received placebo; per-sample allocation not given. Collection of samples fell on day 63 after the first vaccine or placebo injection. After removal of 8 bases from V and 0 bases from J, the junction contained 5 bases not matched to a gene. The CDR3 loop spans 15 amino acids. In germline, CDR1 is MNHEY, CDR2 SVGAGI. Worth noting for this clone: Its antigen is undetermined.

The repertoire was sequenced with immunoSEQ multiplex PCR; TCRdb's copy has only in-frame clones and lacks some. The sample has roughly 390,000 clones; roughly nine tenths are singletons. The TCR was taken from a person aged 18-60 years who received the Ad26.COV2.S COVID-19 vaccine or a placebo. The material sequenced was peripheral blood, taken in a trial of Ad26.COV2.S vaccine versus placebo. The V gene is TRBV6-5, the J gene TRBJ2-7, with TRBD2 matching over 12 bases. CDR3 bases: TGTGCCAGCGGGCTAGCGGGGGGGCTCTCCTACGAGCAGTACTTC. Translation: CASGLAGGLSYEQYF.